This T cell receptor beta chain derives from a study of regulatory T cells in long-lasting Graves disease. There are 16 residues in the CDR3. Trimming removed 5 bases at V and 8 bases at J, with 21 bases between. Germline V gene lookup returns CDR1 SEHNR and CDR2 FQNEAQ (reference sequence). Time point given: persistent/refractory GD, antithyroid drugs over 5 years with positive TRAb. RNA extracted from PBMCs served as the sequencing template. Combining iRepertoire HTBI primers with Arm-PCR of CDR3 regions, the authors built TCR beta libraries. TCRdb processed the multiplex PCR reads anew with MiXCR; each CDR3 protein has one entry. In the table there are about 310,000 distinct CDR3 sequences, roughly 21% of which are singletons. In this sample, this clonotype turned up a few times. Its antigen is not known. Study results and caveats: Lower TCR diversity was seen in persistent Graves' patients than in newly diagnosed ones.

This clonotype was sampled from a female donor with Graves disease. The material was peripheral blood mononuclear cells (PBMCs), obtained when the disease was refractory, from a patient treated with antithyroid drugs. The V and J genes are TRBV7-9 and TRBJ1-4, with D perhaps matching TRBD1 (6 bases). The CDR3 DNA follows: TGTGCCAGCAGCACCCCGGCGGGGGCGGTTAACGAAAAACTGTTTTTT. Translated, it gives CASSTPAGAVNEKLFF.